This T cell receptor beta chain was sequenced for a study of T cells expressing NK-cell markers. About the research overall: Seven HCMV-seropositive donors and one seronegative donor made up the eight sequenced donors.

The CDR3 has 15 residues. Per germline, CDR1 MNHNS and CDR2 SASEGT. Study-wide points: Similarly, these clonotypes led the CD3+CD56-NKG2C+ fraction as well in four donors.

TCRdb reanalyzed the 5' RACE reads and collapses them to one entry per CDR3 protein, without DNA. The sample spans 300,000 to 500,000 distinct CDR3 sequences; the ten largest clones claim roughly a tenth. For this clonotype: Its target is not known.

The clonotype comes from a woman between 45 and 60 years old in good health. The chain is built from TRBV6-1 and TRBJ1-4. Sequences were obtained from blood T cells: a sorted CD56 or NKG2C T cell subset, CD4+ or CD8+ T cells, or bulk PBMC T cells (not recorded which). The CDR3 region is CASSEYGRSNEKLFF.